What follows is one T cell receptor (beta chain) and its context. This sample stems from a study of blood T cell repertoires in COVID-19. Study summary: Researchers got acute and convalescent COVID-19 samples from the United States, Italy and Spain. T cells, B-cell-depleted T cells, or PBMCs provided the cDNA or gDNA that served as material.

The CDR3 is made up of 13 amino acids. The V gene lost 2 bases and the J gene lost 6 bases, with 10 bases spanning the gap. Germline CDR1 and CDR2: WSHSY and SAAADI. As processed by the authors: The assay estimated nucleated cells by amplifying reference gene primers. Measured with immunoSEQ multiplex PCR; TCRdb has only the in-frame clones, and not every one. V, J and clone size are those of that table, while D and trimming were read from the DNA. The table has roughly 300,000 clones, approximately 89% seen once. The specimen was peripheral blood. This rearrangement joins TRBV10-2 to TRBJ1-1; D may be TRBD1 (5 bases). This TCR was sampled from a woman aged 45 to 65 who had recovered from COVID-19. The CDR3 coding sequence is TGCGCCAGCAGTGAGCAGGGTCGGGCTGAAGCTTTCTTT. Its translation is CASSEQGRAEAFF.